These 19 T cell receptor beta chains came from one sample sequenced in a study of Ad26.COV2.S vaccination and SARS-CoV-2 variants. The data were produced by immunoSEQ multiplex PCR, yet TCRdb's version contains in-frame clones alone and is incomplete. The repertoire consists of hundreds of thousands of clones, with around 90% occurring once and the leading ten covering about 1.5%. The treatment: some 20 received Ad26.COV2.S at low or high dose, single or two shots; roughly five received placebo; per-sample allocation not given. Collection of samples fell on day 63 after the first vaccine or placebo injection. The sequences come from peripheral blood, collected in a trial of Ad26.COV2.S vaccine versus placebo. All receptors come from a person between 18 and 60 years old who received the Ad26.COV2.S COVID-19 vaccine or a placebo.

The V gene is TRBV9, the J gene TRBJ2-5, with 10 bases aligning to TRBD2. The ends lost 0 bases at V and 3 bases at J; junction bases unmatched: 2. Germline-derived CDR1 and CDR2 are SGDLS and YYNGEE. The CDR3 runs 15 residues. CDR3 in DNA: TGTGCCAGCAGCGTAGGGCTAGCGGGGGAAGAGACCCAGTACTTC. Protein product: CASSVGLAGEETQYF. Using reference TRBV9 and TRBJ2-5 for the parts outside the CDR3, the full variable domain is DSGVTQTPKHLITATGQRVTLRCSPRSGDLSVYWYQQSLDQGLQFLIQYYNGEERAKGNILERFSAQQFPDLHSELNLSSLELGDSALYFCASSVGLAGEETQYFGPGTRLLVL.

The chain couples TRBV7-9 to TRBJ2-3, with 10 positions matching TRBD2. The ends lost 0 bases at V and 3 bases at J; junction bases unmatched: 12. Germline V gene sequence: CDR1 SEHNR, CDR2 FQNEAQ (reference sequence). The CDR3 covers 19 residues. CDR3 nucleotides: TGTGCCAGCAGCTTAGCCCACCCAATAGCGGGAGGAGGGACAGATACGCAGTATTTT. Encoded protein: CASSLAHPIAGGGTDTQYF.

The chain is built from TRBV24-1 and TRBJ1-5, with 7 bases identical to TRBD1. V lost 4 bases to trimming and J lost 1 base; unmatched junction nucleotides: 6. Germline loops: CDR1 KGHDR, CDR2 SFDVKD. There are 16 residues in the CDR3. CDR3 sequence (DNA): TGTGCCACCAGTGACACGACAGGGAGCAGCAATCAGCCCCAGCATTTT. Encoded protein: CATSDTTGSSNQPQHF.

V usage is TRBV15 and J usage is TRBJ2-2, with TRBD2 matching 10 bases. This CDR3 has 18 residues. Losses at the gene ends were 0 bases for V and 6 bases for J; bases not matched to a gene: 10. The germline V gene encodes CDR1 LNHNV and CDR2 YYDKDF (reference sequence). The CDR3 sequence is CATSRDWSSGGSPGELFF. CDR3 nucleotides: TGTGCCACCAGCAGAGATTGGTCTAGCGGGGGTAGCCCCGGGGAGCTGTTTTTT.

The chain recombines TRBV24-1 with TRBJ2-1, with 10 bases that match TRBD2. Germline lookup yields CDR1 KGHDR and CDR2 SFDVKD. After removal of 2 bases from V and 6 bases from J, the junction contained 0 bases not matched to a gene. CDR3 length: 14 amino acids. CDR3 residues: CATSDSSGSNEQFF. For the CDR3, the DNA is TGTGCCACCAGTGATTCTAGCGGGAGCAATGAGCAGTTCTTC.

CDR3 sequence reads: CASSQGASGANVLTF. The DNA for the CDR3 is TGTGCCAGCAGCCAAGGGGCTTCTGGGGCCAACGTCCTGACTTTC. The chain recombines TRBV3-1 (or the pseudogene TRBV3-2) with TRBJ2-6; no firm D call. The germline CDR1 and CDR2 sequences are LGHDT and YNNKEL (reference sequence). The CDR3 sequence is 15 residues long. V was trimmed by 1 base and J by 1 base, leaving 5 bases between them.

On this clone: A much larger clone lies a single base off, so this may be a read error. The CDR3 DNA reads as TGTGCCATCAGTGAGTCGCCCAGACTAGCGGGAGGGGATTCGAACACCAGGGAGCTGTTTTTT. This translates into CAISESPRLAGGDSNTRELFF. This chain connects TRBV10-3 to TRBJ2-2; TRBD2 matches 14 bases. There are 21 residues in the CDR3. The germline V gene encodes CDR1 ENHRY and CDR2 SYGVKD.

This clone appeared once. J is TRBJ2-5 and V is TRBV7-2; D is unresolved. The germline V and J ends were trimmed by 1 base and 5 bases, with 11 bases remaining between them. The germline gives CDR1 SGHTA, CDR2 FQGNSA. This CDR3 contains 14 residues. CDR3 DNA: TGTGCCAGCAGCTTAGGCACAGCCAGGGAGACCCAGTACTTC. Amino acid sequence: CASSLGTARETQYF. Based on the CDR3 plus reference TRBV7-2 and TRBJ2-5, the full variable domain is GAGVSQSPSNKVTEKGKDVELRCDPISGHTALYWYRQSLGQGLEFLIYFQGNSAPDKSGLPSDRFSAERTGGSVSTLTIQRTQQEDSAVYLCASSLGTARETQYFGPGTRLLVL.

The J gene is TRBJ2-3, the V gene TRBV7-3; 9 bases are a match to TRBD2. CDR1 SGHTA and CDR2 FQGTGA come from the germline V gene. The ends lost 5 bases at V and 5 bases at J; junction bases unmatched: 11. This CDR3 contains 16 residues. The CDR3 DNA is TGTGCCAGCAGCCCAACCCCCGCGGGGGGGAGAGATACGCAGTATTTT. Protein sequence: CASSPTPAGGRDTQYF.

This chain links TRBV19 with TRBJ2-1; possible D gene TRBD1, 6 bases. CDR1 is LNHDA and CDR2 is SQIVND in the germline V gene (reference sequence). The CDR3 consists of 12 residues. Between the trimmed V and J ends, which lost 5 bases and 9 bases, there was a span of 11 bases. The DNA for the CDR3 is TGTGCCAGTAGTCCTCAGGGGTTTGAGCAGTTCTTC. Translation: CASSPQGFEQFF.

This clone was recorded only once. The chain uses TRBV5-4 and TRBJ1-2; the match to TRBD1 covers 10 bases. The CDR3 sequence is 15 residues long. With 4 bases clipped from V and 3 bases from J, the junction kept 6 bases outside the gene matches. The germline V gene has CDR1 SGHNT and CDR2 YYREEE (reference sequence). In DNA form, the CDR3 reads TGTGCCAGCAGCAACCGGGACAGGGGTGACTATGGCTACACCTTC. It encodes CASSNRDRGDYGYTF.

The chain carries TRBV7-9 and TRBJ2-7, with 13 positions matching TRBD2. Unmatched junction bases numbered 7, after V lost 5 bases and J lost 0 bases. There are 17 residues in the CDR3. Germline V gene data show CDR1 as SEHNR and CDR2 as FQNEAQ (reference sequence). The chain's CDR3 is CASSPPGLAGSSYEQYF. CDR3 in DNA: TGTGCCAGCAGCCCGCCGGGACTAGCGGGGAGCTCCTACGAGCAGTACTTC.

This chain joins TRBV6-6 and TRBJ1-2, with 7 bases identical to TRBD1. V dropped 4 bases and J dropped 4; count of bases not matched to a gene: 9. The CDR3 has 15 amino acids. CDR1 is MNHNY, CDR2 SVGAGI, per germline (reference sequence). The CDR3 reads CASSSATGWGYGYTF. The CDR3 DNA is TGTGCCAGCAGTTCGGCGACAGGGTGGGGCTATGGCTACACCTTC.

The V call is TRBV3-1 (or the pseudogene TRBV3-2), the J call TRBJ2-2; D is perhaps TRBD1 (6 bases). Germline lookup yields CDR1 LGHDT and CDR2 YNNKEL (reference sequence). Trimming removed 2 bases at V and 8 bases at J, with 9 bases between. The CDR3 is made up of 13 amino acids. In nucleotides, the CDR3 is TGTGCCAGCAGCCAAACACAGGGAGGGGAGCTGTTTTTT. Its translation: CASSQTQGGELFF.

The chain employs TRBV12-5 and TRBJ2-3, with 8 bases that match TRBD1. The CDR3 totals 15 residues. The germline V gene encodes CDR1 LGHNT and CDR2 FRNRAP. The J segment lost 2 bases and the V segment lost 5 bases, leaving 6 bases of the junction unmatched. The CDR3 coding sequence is TGTGCTAGTGGTCGATCGACAGGGGACACAGATACGCAGTATTTT. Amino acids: CASGRSTGDTDTQYF.

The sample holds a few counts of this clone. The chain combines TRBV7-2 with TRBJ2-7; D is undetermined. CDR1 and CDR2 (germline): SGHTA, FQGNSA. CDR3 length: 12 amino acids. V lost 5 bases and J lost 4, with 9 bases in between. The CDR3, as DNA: TGTGCCAGCAGCCAGGAAGTTTACGAGCAGTACTTC. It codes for CASSQEVYEQYF.

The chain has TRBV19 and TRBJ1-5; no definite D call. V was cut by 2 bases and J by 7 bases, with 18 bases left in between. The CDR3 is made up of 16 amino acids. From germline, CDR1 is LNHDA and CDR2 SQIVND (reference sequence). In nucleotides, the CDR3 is TGTGCCAGTAGTATATCACGGTCAACTGCGCCCCAGCCCCAGCATTTT. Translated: CASSISRSTAPQPQHF.

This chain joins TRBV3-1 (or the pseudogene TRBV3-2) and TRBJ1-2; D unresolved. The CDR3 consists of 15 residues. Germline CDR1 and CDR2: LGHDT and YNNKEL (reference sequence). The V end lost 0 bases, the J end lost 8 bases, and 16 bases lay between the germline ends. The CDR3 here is CASSQDRVYGLGYTF. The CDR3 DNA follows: TGTGCCAGCAGCCAAGACCGGGTGTATGGATTGGGCTACACCTTC.

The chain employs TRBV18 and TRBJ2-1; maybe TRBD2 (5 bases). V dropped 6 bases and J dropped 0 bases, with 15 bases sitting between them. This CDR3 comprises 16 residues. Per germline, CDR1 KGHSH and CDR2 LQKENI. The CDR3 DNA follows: TGTGCCAGCTCCCTTTCAGCGGTGAGCTCCTACAATGAGCAGTTCTTC. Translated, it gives CASSLSAVSSYNEQFF.